This TCR beta chain was profiled in a study of T cells in localized non-small cell lung cancer. This clone was seen more than once but under ten times. The CDR3 is made up of 12 amino acids. Germline loops: CDR1 MGHRA, CDR2 YSYEKL. The germline V and J ends were trimmed by 4 bases and 7 bases, with 10 bases remaining between them. TCRdb's table, derived via immunoSEQ multiplex PCR, lists solely in-frame clones and lacks some. The repertoire holds about 23,000 clones, with roughly 87% as singletons. The V and J genes are TRBV4-1 and TRBJ1-1, with a tentative D call TRBD1 (5 bases). This clonotype originated in a male donor aged 60 or over with stage I squamous cell lung carcinoma. This specimen was peripheral blood, taken before any cancer treatment. The CDR3 loop reads CASSRMGVEAFF. CDR3 coding DNA: TGCGCCAGCAGCCGGATGGGGGTTGAAGCTTTCTTT.